The 13 T cell receptor beta chains presented below share a single source sample, sequenced in a study of T-cell memory formation after mild COVID-19 (dated by TCRdb to about 2021). Libraries were constructed by 5' RACE. Sequencer: Illumina NovaSeq 6000. Through fastp at Q25 and MiXCR, TCRdb rebuilt clones from the public reads, retaining in-frame beta chains. Every entry covers one CDR3 protein and lists the most common genes and DNA from its rows. The sample profile shows about 610,000 distinct CDR3 sequences; around 16% of them were found once. Clones ranked in the top ten supply 8.1% of the sample. Sequencing input: PBMCs or a T cell subset sorted from them (not recorded which). The receptors were gathered from an adult woman who had mild COVID-19 (a few samples of this study predate the infection). The sample titles of this study are shuffled in the database, so cell type and time point are left out; the donor was told from shared clones.

A few counts support this clonotype. The DNA of the CDR3 is TGTGCCAGCAGCTCCTTACGGGGGTTCGAGCAGTACTTC. Encoded protein: CASSSLRGFEQYF. V usage is TRBV7-9 and J usage is TRBJ2-7, with D possibly TRBD2 on 6 matching bases. Germline V gene lookup returns CDR1 SEHNR and CDR2 FQNEAQ (reference sequence). The CDR3 runs 13 residues. V was clipped by 4 bases and J by 6 bases, with 13 bases between them.

This clonotype was counted only a few times. This sequence joins TRBV10-3 and TRBJ2-7, with D tentatively TRBD2 (6 bases). The germline gives CDR1 ENHRY, CDR2 SYGVKD. This CDR3 has 13 residues. Trimming removed 6 bases from V and 2 bases from J, with 11 bases in between. CDR3 in amino acids: CAISRDLAYEQYF. The CDR3 bases are TGTGCCATCAGCCGGGACTTAGCCTACGAGCAGTACTTC.

The table lists this clonotype with a few counts. The chain joins TRBV7-2 to TRBJ1-1; possible D gene TRBD1, 5 bases. This CDR3 contains 15 residues. The germline V gene encodes CDR1 SGHTA and CDR2 FQGNSA. V gave up 6 bases and J gave up 3 bases, with 17 bases separating them. The chain's CDR3 is CASSSRVGGYTEAFF. CDR3 coding DNA: TGTGCCAGCAGTTCGAGAGTCGGGGGGTACACTGAAGCTTTCTTT.

This chain joins TRBV12-3 or TRBV12-4 and TRBJ1-2; unclear D gene. CDR3 length: 15 residues. The V end was cut by 8 bases, the J end by 4 bases, with 20 bases between. CDR3 DNA: TGTGCCAGCCGTTCGTCGATACCTGAAGGCTATGGCTACACCTTC. Translation gives CASRSSIPEGYGYTF.

This clonotype was found a few times. The gene calls are TRBV11-2 and TRBJ2-1; D may be TRBD2 (6 bases). This CDR3 comprises 12 residues. V lost 8 bases and J lost 10, with 15 bases in between. Germline V CDR1 and CDR2: SGHAT, FQNNGV. CDR3 loop: CASRNSLAEQFF. The CDR3 DNA reads as TGTGCCAGCCGGAACAGTCTAGCGGAGCAGTTCTTC.

The rearrangement joins TRBV5-1 to TRBJ2-7, with 8 nucleotides matching TRBD1. Trimming cost V 5 bases and J 7 bases; bases outside gene matches: 17. The CDR3 is 16 amino acids. The germline gives CDR1 SGHRS, CDR2 YFSETQ. CDR3 sequence: CASRHALGQGDGEQYF. CDR3 bases: TGCGCCAGCAGACACGCCTTAGGACAGGGTGACGGGGAGCAGTACTTC. Complete variable domain (other parts from reference TRBV5-1 and TRBJ2-7): KAGVTQTPRYLIKTRGQQVTLSCSPISGHRSVSWYQQTPGQGLQFLFEYFSETQRNKGNFPGRFSGRQFSNSRSEMNVSTLELGDSALYLCASRHALGQGDGEQYFGPGTRLTVT.

This chain links TRBV5-1 with TRBJ2-7; 7 positions match TRBD2. CDR1 is SGHRS and CDR2 is YFSETQ in the germline V gene. This CDR3 contains 15 residues. V shed 4 bases, J shed 5 bases, and the junction held 12 bases outside the gene matches. The CDR3 DNA reads as TGCGCCAGCAGCATCGGGGGGTCATTCGTGAACGAGCAGTACTTC. Its protein is CASSIGGSFVNEQYF.

This clonotype was picked up a small number of times. The chain links TRBV29-1 to TRBJ2-7; the D gene is possibly TRBD2 (6 bases). The germline V gene encodes CDR1 SQVTM and CDR2 ANQGSEA. This CDR3 contains 13 residues. Trimming stripped 3 bases from V and 4 bases from J, with 13 bases between. The CDR3 sequence is CSVDSGTGYEQYF. CDR3 DNA: TGCAGCGTTGACTCCGGGACTGGTTACGAGCAGTACTTC.

CDR3 bases: TGTGCCAGCAGCGTCGCAGGGGCGATCGGGGAGCTGTTTTTT. Translating gives CASSVAGAIGELFF. V and J are TRBV9 and TRBJ2-2; possibly TRBD1 for D (6 bases). V was cut by 2 bases and J by 7 bases, with 12 bases left in between. The CDR3 length is 14 residues. Germline V gene data show CDR1 as SGDLS and CDR2 as YYNGEE.

This clonotype was seen only a few times. Here the CDR3 DNA reads TGCAGTGCTAAAGATCTAGCGGGGGGGGAGACCCAGTACTTC. Its protein product is CSAKDLAGGETQYF. The rearrangement uses TRBV20-1 and TRBJ2-5; 12 bases line up with TRBD2. The J segment lost 5 bases and the V segment lost 4 bases, leaving 5 bases of the junction unmatched. Germline CDR1 reads DFQATT; CDR2 reads SNEGSKA (reference sequence). This CDR3 spans 14 amino acids.

The sample holds a few counts of this clonotype. The rearrangement uses TRBV14 and TRBJ1-2, with D perhaps matching TRBD1 (5 bases). The germline gives CDR1 SGHDN, CDR2 FVKESK. Trimming pared 0 bases from V and 8 bases from J, leaving 19 bases between. This CDR3 comprises 16 residues. CDR3 DNA: TGTGCCAGCAGCCAAGACCGGGGACGGGGGACTATCGGCTACACCTTC. It yields the protein CASSQDRGRGTIGYTF.

V usage is TRBV7-6 and J usage is TRBJ2-1; D is undetermined. This CDR3 spans 16 amino acids. CDR1 SGHVS and CDR2 FNYEAQ come from the germline V gene. The ends were cut back, 5 bases at V and 1 base at J, with 15 bases in the middle. CDR3: CASSAQIGRSYNEQFF. DNA of the CDR3: TGTGCCAGCAGCGCCCAGATAGGGCGGTCCTACAATGAGCAGTTCTTC.

This clonotype occurred a few times. This chain links TRBV29-1 with TRBJ2-1; D is possibly TRBD1 (6 bases). V was trimmed by 0 bases and J by 4 bases, leaving 10 bases between them. This CDR3 contains 14 residues. The germline CDR1 and CDR2 sequences are SQVTM and ANQGSEA. CDR3 in amino acids: CSVEEKTGYNEQFF. CDR3 sequence (DNA): TGCAGCGTTGAAGAGAAGACAGGTTACAATGAGCAGTTCTTC.